Presented here are 18 T cell receptor beta chains from one specimen sequenced in a study of neurological immune-mediated disorders. TCRdb re-called the 5' RACE reads with MiXCR, one entry per CDR3 protein. This table holds around 94,000 distinct CDR3 sequences, roughly 3.5% found once. What was sequenced was PBMCs. The source of these receptors is a young woman with multiple sclerosis.

This clonotype appeared many times. V is TRBV7-2 and J is TRBJ2-1; no clear D gene. This CDR3 has 15 residues. The ends were cut back, 6 bases at V and 6 bases at J, with 18 bases in the middle. Germline CDR1 and CDR2: SGHTA and FQGNSA. The CDR3 DNA reads TGTGCCAGCAGTTCGGGCAACCACGGATCCAATGAGCAGTTCTTC. This sequence encodes CASSSGNHGSNEQFF.

This clonotype has a count of ten or more. The chain is built from TRBV7-8 and TRBJ2-1; D gene ambiguous. Per the germline V gene, CDR1 is SGHVS and CDR2 is FQNEAQ. The V and J ends lost 5 bases and 6 bases respectively, with 8 bases between them. The CDR3 extends over 12 amino acids. Written as DNA, the CDR3 is TGTGCCAGCAGCCCCCTTGGCAATGAGCAGTTCTTC. Amino acids: CASSPLGNEQFF.

This clonotype appeared many times. J is TRBJ2-3 and V is TRBV27, with TRBD1 as a possible D gene (5 bases). Trimming removed 2 bases at V and 1 base at J, with 10 bases between. The germline V gene has CDR1 MNHEY and CDR2 SMNVEV (reference sequence). CDR3 length: 15 amino acids. In nucleotides, the CDR3 is TGTGCCAGCAGTTTAAGGGGTACGGGCACAGATACGCAGTATTTT. Translated, it gives CASSLRGTGTDTQYF.

At least ten counts were recorded for this clonotype. The chain carries TRBV20-1 and TRBJ2-1, with TRBD1 as a possible D gene (6 bases). Looked up from germline, CDR1 is DFQATT and CDR2 is SNEGSKA (reference sequence). CDR3 size: 11 residues. V was pared by 4 bases and J by 7 bases, with 8 bases between. CDR3 DNA sequence: TGCAGTGCTATCAGGGGAAATGAGCAGTTCTTC. It encodes CSAIRGNEQFF.

This clonotype was counted at least ten times. The J gene is TRBJ1-5, the V gene TRBV6-1; perhaps TRBD1 as D (6 bases). CDR1 MNHNS and CDR2 SASEGT come from the germline V gene. The CDR3 loop spans 14 amino acids. Trimming shortened V by 3 bases and J by 3 bases, and 9 bases separated the two germline ends. The CDR3 spells CASSDRGDNQPQHF. The CDR3 nucleotides are TGTGCCAGCAGTGACAGGGGTGACAATCAGCCCCAGCATTTT.

This clonotype was detected ten times or more. J is TRBJ2-1 and V is TRBV20-1; TRBD1 is a possible D gene (6 bases). Germline CDR1 DFQATT, CDR2 SNEGSKA (reference sequence). There are 15 residues in the CDR3. V shed 0 bases and J shed 5 bases, with 14 bases lying between them. CDR3 residues: CSARDRGTGHNEQFF. The CDR3 DNA follows: TGCAGTGCTAGAGATCGGGGTACAGGGCACAATGAGCAGTTCTTC.

This clonotype was seen repeatedly, ten times or more. V gene TRBV20-1 combines with J gene TRBJ2-5, with a weak D call TRBD2 (6 bases). Looked up from germline, CDR1 is DFQATT and CDR2 is SNEGSKA (reference sequence). The V gene lost 6 bases and the J gene lost 2 bases, with 13 bases spanning the gap. CDR3 length: 13 amino acids. The chain's CDR3 is CSAPIGRQETQYF. The CDR3 nucleotides are TGCAGTGCACCTATTGGGAGGCAAGAGACCCAGTACTTC.

This clonotype was observed a few times. The V gene is TRBV3-1, the J gene TRBJ1-1; D remains unclear. CDR3 length: 12 amino acids. Trimming pared 4 bases from V and 7 bases from J, leaving 10 bases between. Germline-derived CDR1 and CDR2 are LGHDT and YNNKEL (reference sequence). The CDR3 DNA reads TGTGCCAGCAGCCCGGCCGGGCTTGAAGCTTTCTTT. Amino acids: CASSPAGLEAFF.

This clonotype was observed many times. V and J are TRBV7-9 and TRBJ1-6, with TRBD1 as a possible D gene (5 bases). The CDR3 is 15 residues long. Between the trimmed V and J ends, which lost 1 base and 10 bases, there was a span of 14 bases. Germline V gene data show CDR1 as SEHNR and CDR2 as FQNEAQ (reference sequence). The CDR3 region is CASSLGGGRMSPLHF. CDR3 nucleotides: TGTGCCAGCAGCTTAGGCGGGGGTAGGATGTCACCCCTCCACTTT.

This clonotype has ten or more counts. V and J are TRBV7-8 and TRBJ1-1, with a tentative D call TRBD1 (5 bases). The CDR3 is 16 residues long. Germline V gene sequence: CDR1 SGHVS, CDR2 FQNEAQ. With 0 bases removed from V and 3 bases from J, the gap between germline ends came to 14 bases. In DNA form, the CDR3 reads TGTGCCAGCAGCTTAGCTACACACGGGACGGACACTGAAGCTTTCTTT. Protein sequence: CASSLATHGTDTEAFF.

This clonotype showed up many times. This sequence joins TRBV7-9 and TRBJ1-1; a possible D gene is TRBD1 (5 bases). CDR1 and CDR2 (germline): SEHNR, FQNEAQ (reference sequence). The CDR3 length is 11 residues. V was trimmed by 11 bases and J by 6 bases, leaving 13 bases between them. The CDR3 nucleotides are TGTGCCTCGAGCGGGGGGGCTGAAGCTTTCTTT. This codes for CASSGGAEAFF.

As concerns this clonotype: Given a much more abundant clone one base away, this may be a read error. This chain uses TRBV5-4 with TRBJ1-2; 9 bases are a match to TRBD1. The CDR3 extends over 14 amino acids. V gave up 2 bases and J gave up 3 bases; unmatched junction bases: 2. CDR1 and CDR2 from the germline V gene are SGHNT and YYREEE (reference sequence). CDR3 sequence reads: CASSLGDRDYGYTF. The CDR3, as DNA: TGTGCCAGCAGCTTAGGGGACAGGGACTATGGCTACACCTTC.

This clonotype was detected many times. This chain uses TRBV5-1 with TRBJ1-1, with D possibly matching TRBD1 (6 bases). This CDR3 is 14 amino acids long. CDR1 and CDR2 from the germline V gene are SGHRS and YFSETQ. V was shortened by 4 bases and J by 4 bases, with 14 bases between the two germline ends. The CDR3 region has the DNA TGCGCCAGCAGCCTAAGGGGGGTCGGCACTGAAGCTTTCTTT. This gives the protein CASSLRGVGTEAFF.

This clonotype was counted at least ten times. The chain combines TRBV6-5 with TRBJ2-5; D might be TRBD1 (6 bases). The germline V and J ends were trimmed by 4 bases and 3 bases, with 18 bases remaining between them. Germline V lookup: CDR1 MNHEY, CDR2 SVGAGI. The CDR3 length is 16 residues. DNA of the CDR3: TGTGCCAGCAGTTTCTTCCGGACAGAAAAAAAAGAGACCCAGTACTTC. It is translated as CASSFFRTEKKETQYF.

This clonotype was counted many times. The chain couples TRBV6-2 or TRBV6-3 to TRBJ2-4, with 7 positions matching TRBD2. The CDR3 is 14 residues long. V lost 5 bases and J lost 0; bases outside the gene matches: 1. Germline CDR1 is MNHEY and CDR2 is SVGEGT. CDR3 bases: TGTGCCAGCAGTAGCGGGGTAGCCAAAAACATTCAGTACTTC. Protein: CASSSGVAKNIQYF.

This clonotype was seen repeatedly, ten times or more. This chain links TRBV4-2 with TRBJ2-3; 12 bases map to TRBD2. From germline, CDR1 is LGHNA and CDR2 YNFKEQ. V was pared by 0 bases and J by 9 bases, with 10 bases of the junction left unmatched. The CDR3 totals 17 residues. CDR3 sequence (DNA): TGTGCCAGCAGCCAAGATTGGGCTAGCGGGGGGGTCAGGACGCAGTATTTT. This encodes CASSQDWASGGVRTQYF.

Remarks on this clonotype: A much bigger clone sits one base away, suggesting this may be a read error. The chain has TRBV9 and TRBJ2-7; unclear D gene. Germline CDR1 SGDLS, CDR2 YYNGEE. Trimming took 0 bases from V and 5 from J, leaving 6 bases between them. The CDR3 extends over 12 amino acids. CDR3 protein: CASSVGADEQYF. The CDR3 region has the DNA TGTGCCAGCAGCGTAGGGGCGGACGAGCAGTACTTC.

This clonotype was seen repeatedly, ten times or more. The V and J genes are TRBV28 and TRBJ2-2, with TRBD1 identical over 8 bases. Germline V CDR1 and CDR2: MDHEN, SYDVKM. V dropped 6 bases and J dropped 6; count of bases not matched to a gene: 9. The CDR3 has 15 residues. CDR3 protein: CASRSGQGISGELFF. The CDR3 bases are TGTGCCAGCAGGTCCGGACAGGGAATCTCCGGGGAGCTGTTTTTT. Based on the CDR3 plus reference TRBV28 and TRBJ2-2, the full variable domain is DVKVTQSSRYLVKRTGEKVFLECVQDMDHENMFWYRQDPGLGLRLIYFSYDVKMKEKGDIPEGYSVSREKKERFSLILESASTNQTSMYLCASRSGQGISGELFFGEGSRLTVL.